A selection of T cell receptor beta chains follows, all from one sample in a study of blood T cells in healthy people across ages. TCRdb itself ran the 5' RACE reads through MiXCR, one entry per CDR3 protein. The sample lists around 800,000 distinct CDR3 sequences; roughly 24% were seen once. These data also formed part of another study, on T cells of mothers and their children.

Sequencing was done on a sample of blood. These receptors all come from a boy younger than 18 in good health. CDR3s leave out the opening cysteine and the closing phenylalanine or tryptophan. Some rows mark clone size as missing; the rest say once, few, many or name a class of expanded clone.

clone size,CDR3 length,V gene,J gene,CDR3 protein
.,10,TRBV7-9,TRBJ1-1,ASSSSGAVAF
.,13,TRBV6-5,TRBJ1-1,ASSYEGHVNTEAF
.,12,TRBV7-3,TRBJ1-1,ASSLNREDTEAF
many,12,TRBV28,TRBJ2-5,ASSLGSVQETQY
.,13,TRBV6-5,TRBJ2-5,ASTTPRGGKETQY
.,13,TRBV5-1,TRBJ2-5,ASSPKGGRWETQY
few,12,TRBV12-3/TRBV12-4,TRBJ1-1,ASSLDGGDTEAF
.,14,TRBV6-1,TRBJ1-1,ASSEAAAGMNTEAF
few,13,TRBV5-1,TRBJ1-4,ASSSAREHNEKLF
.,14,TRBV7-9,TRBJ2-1,ASSLDRLADYNEQF
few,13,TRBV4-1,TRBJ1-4,ASQGQPATNEKLF
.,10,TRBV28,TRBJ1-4,ASNSQNEKLF
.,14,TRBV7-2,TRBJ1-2,ASSLGRQQGAGGYT
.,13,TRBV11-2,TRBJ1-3,ASRRDSISGNTIY
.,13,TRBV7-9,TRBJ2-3,ASSYKQAYTDTQY
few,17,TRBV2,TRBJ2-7,ASSEGRGGLITPTYEQY
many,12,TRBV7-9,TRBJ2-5,ASSSPSGKETQY
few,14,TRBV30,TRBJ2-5,AWRAARTGPGETQY
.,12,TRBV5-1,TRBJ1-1,ASSTSGVNTEAF
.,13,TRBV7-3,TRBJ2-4,ASSLRDRARNIQY
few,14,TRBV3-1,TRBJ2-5,ASSHRDFRYQETQY
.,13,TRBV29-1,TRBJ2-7,SVELAGTLPYEQY